This TCR beta chain was retrieved from a study of OX40 agonist ivuxolimab in advanced cancers. Study in general: At 0.01 to 10 mg/kg, ivuxolimab was administered intravenously to patients every 2 weeks.

Blood sampling took place at baseline, cycle 4 day 1, and cycle 7 day 1. Germline CDR1 reads MNHNS; CDR2 reads SASEGT. The CDR3 length is 15 residues. V lost 6 bases and J lost 8; bases outside the gene matches: 7. Concerning this clone: Its target is not known.

Findings and caveats of the study: At doses 0.1 to 3.0 mg/kg, CD4+ and CD8+ clones expanded.

Measured with immunoSEQ multiplex PCR; TCRdb has only the in-frame clones, and not every one. The table lists tens of thousands of clones, 85% to 90% of them singletons, with 0.3% to 0.4% in the top ten. The chain combines TRBV6-1 with TRBJ2-1; 13 nucleotides agree with TRBD2. The source was CD4+ or CD8+ T cells sorted from blood, collected in a trial of the OX40 agonist ivuxolimab. This receptor was obtained from an adult with an advanced solid tumor such as melanoma, head and neck, liver or kidney cancer. The CDR3 bases are TGTGCCAGCAGCGTAGGACTAGCGGGAGAGGATGAGCAGTTCTTC. As protein: CASSVGLAGEDEQFF.